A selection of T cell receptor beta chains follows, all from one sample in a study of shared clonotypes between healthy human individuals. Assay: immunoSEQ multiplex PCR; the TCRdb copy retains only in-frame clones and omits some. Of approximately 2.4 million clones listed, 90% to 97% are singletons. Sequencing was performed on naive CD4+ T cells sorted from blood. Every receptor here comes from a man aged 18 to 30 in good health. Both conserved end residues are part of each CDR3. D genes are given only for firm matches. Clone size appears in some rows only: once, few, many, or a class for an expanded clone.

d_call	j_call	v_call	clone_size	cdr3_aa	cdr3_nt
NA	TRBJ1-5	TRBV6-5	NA	CASSYSGSPSNQPQHF	TGTGCCAGCAGTTACTCTGGCAGCCCGAGCAATCAGCCCCAGCATTTT
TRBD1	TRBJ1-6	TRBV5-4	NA	CASSLMGQASSYNSPLHF	TGTGCCAGCAGCTTGATGGGACAGGCTAGCTCCTATAATTCACCCCTCCACTTT
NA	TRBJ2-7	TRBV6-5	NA	CASSTPGGEQYF	TGTGCCAGCAGTACCCCTGGGGGTGAGCAGTACTTC
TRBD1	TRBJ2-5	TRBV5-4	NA	CASSLDGTGTKTQYF	TGTGCCAGCAGCCTAGATGGGACAGGGACAAAGACCCAGTACTTC
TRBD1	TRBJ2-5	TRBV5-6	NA	CASSPGQDGTQYF	TGTGCCAGCAGCCCGGGACAGGACGGGACCCAGTACTTC
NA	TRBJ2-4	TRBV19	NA	CASSVRDIQYF	TGTGCCAGTAGCGTAAGGGACATTCAGTACTTC
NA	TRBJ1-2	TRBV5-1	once	CASSPEGLANYGYTF	TGCGCCAGCAGCCCCGAGGGACTCGCTAACTATGGCTACACCTTC
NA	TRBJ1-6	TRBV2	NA	CASSETGFNSPLHF	TGTGCCAGCAGTGAGACGGGCTTTAATTCACCCCTCCACTTT
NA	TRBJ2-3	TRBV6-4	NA	CASSDSSSRTDTQYF	TGTGCCAGCAGTGACTCCTCCTCCCGGACAGATACGCAGTATTTT
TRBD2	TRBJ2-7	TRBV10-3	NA	CAISGLADAYEQYF	TGTGCCATCAGTGGGCTAGCGGACGCCTACGAGCAGTACTTC
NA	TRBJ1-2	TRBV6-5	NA	CASSVHRTSHYGYTF	TGTGCCAGCAGTGTTCATCGGACAAGCCACTATGGCTACACCTTC
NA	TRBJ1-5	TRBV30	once	CAWRDKNNNQPQHF	TGTGCCTGGAGGGACAAGAACAATAATCAGCCCCAGCATTTT
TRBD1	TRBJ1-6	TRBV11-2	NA	CASSLGQGISPLHF	TGTGCCAGCAGCTTAGGACAGGGAATTTCACCCCTCCACTTT
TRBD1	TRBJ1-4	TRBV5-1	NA	CASSGDRATNEKLFF	TGCGCCAGCAGCGGGGACAGAGCAACTAATGAAAAACTGTTTTTT
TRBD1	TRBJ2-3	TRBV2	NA	CASSGDRGLIDTQYF	TGTGCCAGCAGTGGGGACAGGGGGCTGATAGATACGCAGTATTTT
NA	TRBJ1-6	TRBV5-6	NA	CASSLDSGRRSPLHF	TGTGCCAGCAGCTTGGACTCGGGGCGGAGGTCACCCCTCCACTTT
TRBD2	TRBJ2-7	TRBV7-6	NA	CASTARGGNSYEQYF	TGTGCCAGCACCGCCCGGGGGGGAAACTCCTACGAGCAGTACTTC
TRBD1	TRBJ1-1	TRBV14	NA	CASRSGGPNTEAFF	TGTGCCAGCAGATCAGGGGGCCCGAACACTGAAGCTTTCTTT
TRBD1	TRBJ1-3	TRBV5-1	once	CASSGTGQSSGNTIYF	TGCGCCAGCAGCGGGACGGGACAGAGCTCTGGAAACACCATATATTTT
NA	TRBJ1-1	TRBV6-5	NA	CASSYGSAVAEAFF	TGTGCCAGCAGTTACGGTTCGGCAGTCGCTGAAGCTTTCTTT
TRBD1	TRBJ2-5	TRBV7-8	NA	CASSLGPGGGSETQYF	TGTGCCAGCAGCTTAGGGCCAGGGGGTGGTAGCGAGACCCAGTACTTC
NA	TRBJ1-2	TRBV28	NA	CASTSGDGTARYGYTF	TGTGCCAGCACTAGTGGGGATGGGACCGCACGCTATGGCTACACCTTC
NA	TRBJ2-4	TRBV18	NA	CASSPPQIAKNIQYF	TGTGCCAGCTCACCACCGCAGATAGCCAAAAACATTCAGTACTTC
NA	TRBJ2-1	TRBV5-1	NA	CASRPQGYSYNEQFF	TGCGCCAGCAGGCCACAGGGCTACTCCTACAATGAGCAGTTCTTC
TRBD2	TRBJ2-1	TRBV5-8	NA	CASSASGRYNEQFF	TGTGCCAGCAGCGCAAGCGGGAGATACAATGAGCAGTTCTTC
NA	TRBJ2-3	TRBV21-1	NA	CASSKGTQYF	TGTGCCAGCAGCAAGGGTACGCAGTATTTT
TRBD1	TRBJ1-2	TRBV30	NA	CAWTGGNYGYTF	TGTGCCTGGACAGGGGGCAACTATGGCTACACCTTC
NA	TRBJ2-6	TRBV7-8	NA	CASSTIATGANVLTF	TGTGCCAGCAGCACCATAGCGACTGGGGCCAACGTCCTGACTTTC
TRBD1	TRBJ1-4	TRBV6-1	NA	CASSEAGQVDRKLFF	TGTGCCAGCAGTGAAGCGGGACAGGTAGATCGAAAACTGTTTTTT
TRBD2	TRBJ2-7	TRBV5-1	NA	CASSLGGSSGGNEQYF	TGCGCCAGCAGCTTGGGGGGCTCTAGCGGCGGCAACGAGCAGTACTTC
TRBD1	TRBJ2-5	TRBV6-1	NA	CASSDRDRGPETQYF	TGTGCCAGCAGTGACCGAGACAGGGGGCCAGAGACCCAGTACTTC
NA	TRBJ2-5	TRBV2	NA	CASSEGWLAQETQYF	TGTGCCAGCAGTGAAGGGTGGCTAGCTCAAGAGACCCAGTACTTC
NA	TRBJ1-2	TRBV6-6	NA	CASSDRANYGYTF	TGTGCCAGCTCGGACAGAGCTAACTATGGCTACACCTTC